Listed here are 29 T cell receptor beta chains from one sample, sequenced in a study of blood T cell repertoires in COVID-19. Assay: immunoSEQ multiplex PCR; the TCRdb copy retains only in-frame clones and omits some. Of about 230,000 clones in the sample, about nine tenths were seen once. The source material was PBMCs or T cells enriched from blood (not recorded which). The receptors here all came from a woman aged 25-40 years with acute COVID-19.

This chain links TRBV30 with TRBJ1-1; D gene unclear. V was clipped by 5 bases and J by 0 bases, with 13 bases between them. The CDR3 has 14 amino acids. Germline V gene lookup returns CDR1 GTSNPN and CDR2 SVGIG (reference sequence). In DNA form, the CDR3 reads TGTGCCTGGTCCCCCGGACTTATGAACACTGAAGCTTTCTTT. Its protein is CAWSPGLMNTEAFF.

The rearrangement uses TRBV9 and TRBJ2-1; D possibly corresponds to TRBD1 (6 bases). CDR3 length: 18 amino acids. Between the trimmed V and J ends, which lost 1 base and 4 bases, there was a span of 21 bases. Germline CDR1 and CDR2: SGDLS and YYNGEE. The CDR3 region is CASSVSTPQGTFYNEQFF. The CDR3 nucleotides are TGTGCCAGCAGCGTATCCACTCCACAGGGAACGTTTTACAATGAGCAGTTCTTC.

The chain is built from TRBV28 and TRBJ1-5; the D gene is possibly TRBD1 (6 bases). The CDR3 is 16 amino acids. V shed 3 bases and J shed 5 bases, with 17 bases lying between them. Germline CDR1 and CDR2: MDHEN and SYDVKM. This CDR3 is CASSLMVTGRDQPQHF. CDR3 in DNA: TGTGCCAGCAGTTTGATGGTAACAGGGAGGGATCAGCCCCAGCATTTT. Complete variable domain (other parts from reference TRBV28 and TRBJ1-5): DVKVTQSSRYLVKRTGEKVFLECVQDMDHENMFWYRQDPGLGLRLIYFSYDVKMKEKGDIPEGYSVSREKKERFSLILESASTNQTSMYLCASSLMVTGRDQPQHFGDGTRLSIL.

This clone was recorded a few times. The genes are TRBV6-5 and TRBJ1-1, with 7 nucleotides matching TRBD1. Germline V gene data show CDR1 as MNHEY and CDR2 as SVGAGI. Unmatched junction bases numbered 10, after V lost 5 bases and J lost 4 bases. The CDR3 is 15 amino acids. The CDR3 reads CASSSGTAVLTEAFF. The CDR3 DNA is TGTGCCAGCAGTAGTGGGACAGCTGTTCTCACTGAAGCTTTCTTT.

The J gene is TRBJ1-3, the V gene TRBV4-1; D is uncertain. Deletions cut 1 base from V and 0 bases from J, with 10 bases between. CDR1 and CDR2 (germline): MGHRA, YSYEKL. The CDR3 totals 16 residues. The CDR3 loop reads CASSQVIGYSGNTIYF. In nucleotides, the CDR3 is TGCGCCAGCAGCCAAGTTATCGGGTACTCTGGAAACACCATATATTTT.

The V call is TRBV29-1, the J call TRBJ2-3, with D perhaps TRBD1 (5 bases). The ends were cut back, 3 bases at V and 6 bases at J, with 13 bases in the middle. This CDR3 comprises 13 residues. Per germline, CDR1 SQVTM and CDR2 ANQGSEA. CDR3 amino acids: CSVDAQGGDTQYF. The CDR3 DNA follows: TGCAGCGTTGACGCCCAGGGTGGGGATACGCAGTATTTT.

The chain joins TRBV19 to TRBJ1-5; 7 nucleotides match TRBD1. V shed 3 bases and J 5 bases; nucleotides not matched to a gene: 7. There are 15 residues in the CDR3. Per the germline V gene, CDR1 is LNHDA and CDR2 is SQIVND (reference sequence). DNA for the CDR3: TGTGCCAGTAGTATCCCCAGGGGGTTGGATCAGCCCCAGCATTTT. This gives the protein CASSIPRGLDQPQHF.

V usage is TRBV5-6 and J usage is TRBJ1-6; D unclear. There are 15 residues in the CDR3. The V gene lost 4 bases and the J gene lost 7 bases, with 15 bases spanning the gap. The germline V gene encodes CDR1 SGHDT and CDR2 YYEEEE. As DNA, the CDR3 is TGTGCCAGCAGCCGCCGGGATCCGTGGAATTCACCCCTCCACTTT. Translation gives CASSRRDPWNSPLHF.

There are a few counts of this clone. Here the CDR3 DNA reads TGTGCCAGCAGCAAAGGCCAACTAGCGGGGGCCTTGCAAGAGACCCAGTACTTC. Translating gives CASSKGQLAGALQETQYF. The chain is built from TRBV21-1 and TRBJ2-5; the table's D call, TRBD2, was not checked against the DNA. TRBV21-1 counts as a pseudogene. The CDR3 sequence is 18 residues long.

The chain recombines TRBV5-1 with TRBJ1-2; no clear D. The CDR3 is 11 residues long. Germline CDR1 reads SGHRS; CDR2 reads YFSETQ. V lost 5 bases to trimming and J lost 3 bases, with 5 bases between them. DNA of the CDR3: TGCGCCAGCAGAGGAGACTATGGCTACACCTTC. Amino acids: CASRGDYGYTF.

CDR3 coding DNA: TGTGCCAGCAGCTTGAGGGCTAGCGGATACAATGAGCAGTTCTTC. It specifies CASSLRASGYNEQFF. The V and J genes are TRBV5-5 and TRBJ2-1; TRBD2 matches 7 bases. The V gene end was trimmed by 1 base and the J gene end by 4 bases; junction bases not matched to a gene: 5. This CDR3 has 15 residues. In germline, CDR1 is SGHKS, CDR2 YYEKEE (reference sequence).

The chain has TRBV9 and TRBJ1-2; 10 nucleotides line up with TRBD1. Germline V lookup: CDR1 SGDLS, CDR2 YYNGEE. The CDR3 runs 16 residues. J gave up 4 bases and V 4 bases, and 10 bases lay outside the gene matches. As DNA, the CDR3 is TGTGCCAGCAGCCCCCGGACAGGGGGAAATTTCTATGGCTACACCTTC. Its translation is CASSPRTGGNFYGYTF.

V and J are TRBV6-5 and TRBJ1-1, with D maybe TRBD1 (5 bases). The CDR3 sequence is 15 residues long. Germline CDR1 MNHEY, CDR2 SVGAGI. With 8 bases removed from V and 1 base from J, the gap between germline ends came to 17 bases. The CDR3 DNA reads TGTGCCAGCGCAAGGGGCAGTAGAGGGAACACTGAAGCTTTCTTT. The encoded protein is CASARGSRGNTEAFF.

V is TRBV7-3 and J is TRBJ2-3, with D perhaps TRBD1 (5 bases). Trimming pared 5 bases from V and 0 bases from J, leaving 12 bases between. The CDR3 contains 15 residues. Germline V CDR1 and CDR2: SGHTA, FQGTGA. The CDR3 reads CASSPQATSTDTQYF. As DNA, the CDR3 is TGTGCCAGCAGCCCACAGGCTACTAGCACAGATACGCAGTATTTT.

A note on this clone: This CDR3 is also generated by other DNA sequences in the sample. CDR3 bases: TGCGCCAGCAGCCAGGGAACAGGGGCGGGCTATGGCTACACCTTC. As protein: CASSQGTGAGYGYTF. V and J are TRBV4-3 and TRBJ1-2; TRBD1 matches at 7 bases. The V gene's germline CDR1 is LGHNA and CDR2 YSLEER. V lost 3 bases to trimming and J lost 4 bases; unmatched junction nucleotides: 8. This CDR3 is built from 15 residues.

V and J are TRBV21-1 and TRBJ1-6. TRBV21-1 is noted as a pseudogene. The CDR3 contains 16 residues. CDR3 in amino acids: CASSIGRPLMDSPLHF. The CDR3 nucleotides read TGTGCCAGCAGCATCGGGAGACCATTAATGGATTCACCCCTCCACTTT.

This clone was detected once. The chain uses TRBV10-3 and TRBJ2-1; 7 bases fit TRBD1. Germline CDR1 is ENHRY and CDR2 is SYGVKD. The CDR3 runs to 14 residues. The V and J ends lost 10 bases and 2 bases, in that order; junction bases with no gene match: 8. The CDR3 DNA reads TGTGCCAACGCCGACAGGGACACCTACAATGAGCAGTTCTTC. As protein: CANADRDTYNEQFF.

In DNA, the CDR3 is TGTGCCAGCAGTGATCTCAGGACAGGGCGTCCTGAAAAACTGTTTTTT. Translating gives CASSDLRTGRPEKLFF. The gene calls are TRBV2 and TRBJ1-4, with TRBD1 identical over 8 bases. The V and J ends lost 3 bases and 7 bases, in that order; junction bases with no gene match: 10. This CDR3 spans 16 amino acids. Germline V gene lookup returns CDR1 SNHLY and CDR2 FYNNEI. The full variable domain, completed using reference TRBV2 and TRBJ1-4, is EPEVTQTPSHQVTQMGQEVILRCVPISNHLYFYWYRQILGQKVEFLVSFYNNEISEKSEIFDDQFSVERPDGSNFTLKIRSTKLEDSAMYFCASSDLRTGRPEKLFFGSGTQLSVL.

In regard to this clone: Additional DNA sequences in this sample encode the identical CDR3. This chain links TRBV10-3 with TRBJ1-1, with 7 positions matching TRBD1. The J segment lost 0 bases and the V segment lost 6 bases, leaving 4 bases of the junction unmatched. There are 14 residues in the CDR3. In germline, CDR1 is ENHRY, CDR2 SYGVKD. Written as DNA, the CDR3 is TGTGCCATCAGCTTGACAGGGCTGAACACTGAAGCTTTCTTT. It yields the protein CAISLTGLNTEAFF.

The V gene is TRBV10-3, the J gene TRBJ1-1, with D maybe TRBD1 (5 bases). Looked up from germline, CDR1 is ENHRY and CDR2 is SYGVKD. Between the trimmed V and J ends, which lost 5 bases and 3 bases, there was a span of 10 bases. This CDR3 is 13 amino acids long. The CDR3 reads CAISQGSDTEAFF. As DNA, the CDR3 is TGTGCCATCAGTCAGGGATCCGACACTGAAGCTTTCTTT.

This chain connects TRBV9 to TRBJ1-2; D gene ambiguous. The V end was cut by 4 bases, the J end by 7 bases, with 8 bases between. This CDR3 contains 11 residues. Germline loops: CDR1 SGDLS, CDR2 YYNGEE. CDR3 DNA: TGTGCCAGCAGCCTAGACGGTGGCTACACCTTC. Translating gives CASSLDGGYTF.

The chain carries TRBV5-1 and TRBJ1-5; TRBD1 aligns across 7 bases. The junction had 2 bases not matched to a gene; V was cut back by 0 bases and J by 2 bases. The CDR3 has 15 amino acids. Germline V gene sequence: CDR1 SGHRS, CDR2 YFSETQ. The CDR3 reads CASSLDDRGNQPQHF. DNA of the CDR3: TGCGCCAGCAGCTTGGATGACAGGGGCAATCAGCCCCAGCATTTT.

The chain joins TRBV7-9 to TRBJ1-6; the match to TRBD1 covers 8 bases. This CDR3 has 14 residues. The germline V gene has CDR1 SEHNR and CDR2 FQNEAQ (reference sequence). V dropped 6 bases and J dropped 8; count of bases not matched to a gene: 6. CDR3 nucleotide sequence: TGTGCCAGCAGGCCTACAGGGGGAGATTCACCCCTCCACTTT. This translates into CASRPTGGDSPLHF.

This chain's CDR3 is CASSLSSQGSGPPRELFF. In DNA, the CDR3 is TGTGCCAGCAGTTTATCTTCCCAGGGGTCCGGGCCCCCCAGGGAGCTGTTTTTT. This chain connects TRBV27 to TRBJ2-2, with D perhaps matching TRBD1 (6 bases). The CDR3 has 18 amino acids. Germline V lookup: CDR1 MNHEY, CDR2 SMNVEV (reference sequence). V lost 0 bases, J lost 9 bases, and 23 bases lay in between.

The chain uses TRBV2 and TRBJ2-2; D uncertain. The CDR3 is made up of 13 amino acids. The germline CDR1 and CDR2 sequences are SNHLY and FYNNEI. V was trimmed by 8 bases and J by 0 bases, leaving 7 bases between them. For the CDR3, the DNA is TGTGCCAGCGGGCTTTCGAACACCGGGGAGCTGTTTTTT. It codes for CASGLSNTGELFF.

V is TRBV30 and J is TRBJ1-5, with 8 bases that match TRBD1. Germline CDR1 is GTSNPN and CDR2 is SVGIG (reference sequence). Trimming cost V 2 bases and J 5 bases; bases outside gene matches: 2. This CDR3 region has 13 residues. In DNA, the CDR3 is TGTGCCTGGAGTTCACAGGGGGATCAGCCCCAGCATTTT. The encoded protein is CAWSSQGDQPQHF. The entire variable domain, with the rest obtained from reference TRBV30 and TRBJ1-5, is as follows: SQTIHQWPATLVQPVGSPLSLECTVEGTSNPNLYWYRQAAGRGLQLLFYSVGIGQISSEVPQNLSASRPQDRQFILSSKKLLLSDSGFYLCAWSSQGDQPQHFGDGTRLSIL.

The sample holds a few counts of this clone. The chain recombines TRBV29-1 with TRBJ1-2, with 9 bases that match TRBD1. V was pared by 7 bases and J by 4 bases, with 4 bases of the junction left unmatched. Germline CDR1 is SQVTM and CDR2 is ANQGSEA. The CDR3 is 12 amino acids. This CDR3 reads CSGGTGSYGYTF. The CDR3 DNA reads as TGCAGCGGGGGGACAGGGAGCTATGGCTACACCTTC. Looking up the rest from reference TRBV29-1 and TRBJ1-2 gives the full variable domain: SAVISQKPSRDICQRGTSLTIQCQVDSQVTMMFWYRQQPGQSLTLIATANQGSEATYESGFVIDKFPISRPNLTFSTLTVSNMSPEDSSIYLCSGGTGSYGYTFGSGTRLTVV.

The chain joins TRBV2 to TRBJ2-1, with 10 positions matching TRBD2. Germline V CDR1 and CDR2: SNHLY, FYNNEI. CDR3 size: 17 residues. The V segment lost 7 bases and the J segment 0 bases; nucleotides outside the gene matches: 9. The CDR3 protein is CASTSGAGGSSYNEQFF. CDR3 DNA: TGTGCCAGCACCTCTGGAGCGGGGGGGAGCTCCTACAATGAGCAGTTCTTC.

The chain links TRBV6-2 or TRBV6-3 to TRBJ1-4, with unresolved D. Germline CDR1 MNHEY, CDR2 SVGEGT. Trimming cost V 5 bases and J 5 bases, with 21 bases left between them. The CDR3 sequence is 17 residues long. CDR3 nucleotides: TGTGCCAGCAGTCCAATGTCCGCGGTACTTCAAAATGAAAAACTGTTTTTT. Amino acids: CASSPMSAVLQNEKLFF.